This TCR beta chain is from a study of cytomegalovirus exposure and HLA in healthy donors (dated by TCRdb to about 2017). About the full investigation: An earlier analysis of some 500 of the donors reported roughly 270 Gb of sequence data and around 110 million unique TCR beta sequences from roughly 180 million T cells. Among roughly 400 genotyped donors of the cohort, an average of 235,054 unique TCR beta nucleotide sequences were sequenced per donor, 15% to 20% of them non-productive. In addition to the first cohort of approximately 670 subjects, a separate validation cohort of approximately 120 different subjects was used. Donor age, sex, ethnicity and CMV serostatus were compiled alongside the repertoire data. The number of donors typed differed by locus, with 629-630 for A, B, C, DRB1 and DQB1, around 520 for DQA1, under 610 for DPA1, and roughly 450 for DPB1. In the later analysis, no new phenotypic data were used to find candidate immune exposures; instead, reliance was placed on TCR beta sequences and their occurrence across donors. Every discovery cohort repertoire had been produced on one sequencing platform. HLA typing covered class I and class II loci at four-digit resolution. Of the 300 to 500 genotyped donors, 81% were placed in the genetic ancestry cluster associated with self-reported Caucasian donors. A later genetic analysis took genome-wide SNP genotypes for about three fifths of the 666 donors and used that subset as a discovery cohort. Roughly 300 gigabases of sequencing data and around 85 million unique TCR sequences made up an early release that covered nearly 650 HLA-typed donors. In a later analysis, previously published TCR beta repertoires from hundreds of donors were re-analyzed and high-resolution HLA genotyping was added so that TCR occurrence patterns could be studied. To predict cytomegalovirus infection status, the study brought together high-throughput TCR immunosequencing, statistical association of individual TCRs with disease status, and machine learning. The study was designed to test whether signatures of past pathogen exposure could be identified by cataloging public T cell receptors. An earlier analysis of several hundred of the donors applied high-throughput TCR beta sequencing to assess whether each TCR beta V gene segment acted as functional or pseudogenic. A few DR-DQ haplotypes were treated as single units for association and clustering because of strong linkage in the cohort. The study used immunosequencing to profile the T cell repertoires of approximately 650 subjects and linked those repertoires to cytomegalovirus serostatus. The paper's findings and limits, for the study overall: In a later analysis, HLA-associated TCR beta chains showed more clonal expansion and lower generation probabilities than non-associated chains that were equally common. A total of fewer than 200 TCR beta chains were listed by the study as associated with cytomegalovirus. A group of highly shared sequence variants was considered likely to be a technical artifact of the sequencing pipeline. It was suggested by the authors that the approach could potentially be generalized to other disease states and immunological phenotypes. A further reported finding was that TCR beta sequences accurately predicted the HLA-A and HLA-B alleles for most subjects in the first cohort. Because counts were too low, approximately 18 rarely observed V segments, including chromosome 9 orphons, were excluded from the earlier analysis of 587 of the donors. A later genetic analysis reported fewer N-insertions in productive TCRs among donors in an Asian-associated ancestry cluster than the roughly 700-donor mean. The cohort was sequenced for TCR beta chains only, and without alpha or paired-chain data the features that could be detected were limited. A later analysis associated around 16,000 TCR beta sequences with specific HLA alleles at a false discovery rate of 0.05. The 87-base-pair reads could not distinguish some IMGT-functional V segments, including TRBV6-2 and TRBV6-3, so those segments were excluded. HLA typing was unavailable for some donors at each locus, so association tests used only the typed subset. Broadly in line with IMGT annotations, most TCR beta V segments showed up in productive rearrangements about 90% or about 30% of the time in an earlier analysis of 587 of the donors. The presence/absence analyses assumed that sequencing depth was roughly uniform across donors, and that assumption may not be true. Three of the identified cytomegalovirus-associated TCR beta chains were confirmed in vitro to be specific for cytomegalovirus antigens. In a later analysis, several top co-occurrence clusters were reported to appear linked to parvovirus B19, influenza, CMV and Epstein-Barr virus. When HLA alleles, especially DR and DQ, strongly co-occurred, TCR associations were difficult to assign to individual alleles. Correlated functional status among segregating V segments might reflect linkage disequilibrium, but an unknown experimental factor could not be ruled out. V-gene and J-gene trimming of TCR beta chains was associated with a missense DCLRE1C variant in a later genetic analysis, and the association was replicated in an independent cohort. Across donors, most TCR sequences were observed very rarely, whereas some public TCRs were present in many individuals. Cytomegalovirus status was reported to be diagnosed by the classifier with high specificity and sensitivity in both the original and validation cohorts. CMV serostatus was the only immune exposure information available for the cohort. According to a later analysis, TCR association rates differed among HLA loci, with DRB1 alleles showing the most associated TCRs and HLA-C alleles showing the fewest. Most CMV-associated TCR beta chains appeared to be HLA-restricted in a later analysis, and the HLA associations seemed to be driven largely by CMV exposure.

The protocol used for the library was the immunoSEQ multiplex PCR assay. For the multiplex PCR, a mixture combining 60 forward primers for TCR Vbeta segments and 13 reverse primers for TCR Jbeta segments was used. Amplification of the CDR3 region of rearranged TCR beta genes was performed with a multiplex PCR assay on genomic DNA. The Illumina HiSeq System was used to sequence the amplified TCR beta libraries as 87-base-pair reads. From the authors' description of their analysis: A later analysis tallied about 77 million unique TCR beta chains across the 610 or so repertoires, and about 12 million of those chains were shared by two or more donors. A nearest-neighbor algorithm error-corrected the raw reads and collapsed the reads into unique sequences, merging closely related sequences to remove PCR and sequencing errors. Alignment of CDR3 sequences to IMGT reference sequences was used to assign V, D and J gene segments. For a sequence to be retained, at least a six-nucleotide match to both a V gene segment and a J gene segment was required. A rearrangement was called productive if the CDR3 had no stop codons and remained in frame with V and J, and every other rearrangement was called non-productive. Following IMGT convention, CDR3 was defined as the stretch from the second conserved V-encoded cysteine to the conserved J-encoded phenylalanine. The earlier analysis of some 600 of the donors excluded sequences that lacked an unambiguous match to a single V gene segment. In an earlier analysis of approximately 610 of the donors, V segments were called functional above 56.7% productive rearrangements and were called segregating when the between-donor standard deviation exceeded 5%. A statistical classification framework was built to diagnose cytomegalovirus status from the catalog of TCR beta chain sequences. V and J gene assignment, in a later analysis, came from comparing TCR nucleotide sequences with IMGT/GENE-DB human TR gene sequences. A later analysis assigned CDR3 sequences and most-parsimonious VDJ recombination scenarios with the TCRdist pipeline. In a later analysis, each TCR beta chain was defined by its CDR3 amino acid sequence together with its V-gene family, and reads lacking a unique V-gene family were excluded. A later analysis removed several hundred highly shared, low-generation-probability nucleotide sequences to deal with suspected cross-contamination and a sequencing artifact. A later analysis calculated a clonal expansion index for each public chain from normalized within-repertoire ranks of inferred template counts. A later analysis computed generation probabilities with a VDJ recombination model fitted to out-of-frame rearrangements, and checked the results against IGoR. A later analysis scored TCR-TCR, TCR-HLA and TCR-CMV co-occurrence with hypergeometric tests, applying a repertoire-size bias correction to TCR pairs. False discovery rates were estimated in a later analysis by permuting HLA or CMV assignments 20 times. In a later analysis, co-occurring TCRs were grouped with DBSCAN, and TCRdist sequence similarity was added when clustering was performed within HLA-allele-positive subsets. For co-occurrence clustering, repertoires with fewer than 30,000 or more than 120,000 public chains were excluded, along with four to six repertoires with anomalous nucleotide sharing. TCRdb's version of the immuneACCESS table is confined to in-frame rearrangements and falls short of the full clone set. An unresolved V gene accounts for under half of the shortfall where checked; the remainder is of unknown origin. V and J calls and clone size follow that table, whereas D and trimming were derived from the DNA. The sample table records 140,000 to 150,000 clones; 80% to 85% of these occur just once. Approximately 3.6% of the sample comes from the top ten.

In total, fewer than 750 healthy bone marrow donors made up the cohort. At the time of sampling, every cohort member was nominally healthy, though immune exposures that went unrecorded were likely present. The donor tested CMV seronegative, placing the donor among the 300 to 400 seronegative members of the cohort. Each donor provided a peripheral blood sample, and peripheral blood mononuclear cells were used for TCR beta sequencing. Genomic DNA was extracted from the blood cell samples with the Qiagen DNeasy Blood Extraction Kit. Spanning cysteine to phenylalanine, the CDR3 consists of 15 amino acids. Just the 45-base CDR3 DNA is kept, in frame starting at base 1. CDR1 and CDR2 are drawn from the germline V gene: SGHTA, FQGNSA. Trimming takes 5 bases from V and 3 bases from J, and the germline ends sit 14 bases apart. For this clone: Its specific antigen is unknown. There are no base qualities to consult, and no much larger clone falls within one base.

The source of this sequence is a male donor in good health and CMV-seronegative. Material for sequencing was PBMCs. Rearrangement joined TRBV7-2 to TRBJ1-3; TRBD1 is a possible D gene, resting on 6 matching bases. The sequenced DNA: TGTGCCAGCAGCCTCGACGGACAGTATGGAAACACCATATATTTT. Translated, it gives CASSLDGQYGNTIYF.